Listed below are T cell receptor beta chains from one sample, sequenced in a study of cytomegalovirus exposure and HLA in healthy donors. Libraries were prepared by immunoSEQ multiplex PCR; TCRdb keeps only in-frame clonotypes and omits some of them. Of some 91,000 clones listed, around 67% are singletons. The specimen sequenced was PBMCs. The receptors originated from a human donor in good health. Both conserved end residues are part of each CDR3. The order of the fields is clone size, J gene, D gene, V gene, CDR3 protein, CDR3 DNA. The D gene is left open where the match is weak. Clone size is stated in some rows and not others, as once, few, many or a class when expanded.

clone size: NA; J gene: TRBJ2-7; D gene: TRBD1; V gene: TRBV7-3; CDR3 protein: CASSLDRASEQYF; CDR3 DNA: TGTGCCAGCAGCTTGGACAGGGCTTCCGAGCAGTACTTC
clone size: NA; J gene: TRBJ1-1; D gene: TRBD1; V gene: TRBV19; CDR3 protein: CATPGQGNTEAFF; CDR3 DNA: TGTGCCACCCCGGGACAGGGGAACACTGAAGCTTTCTTT
clone size: once; J gene: TRBJ2-1; D gene: TRBD2; V gene: TRBV7-2; CDR3 protein: CASRPNSGGYYNEQFF; CDR3 DNA: TGTGCCAGCAGACCAAATAGCGGGGGCTATTACAATGAGCAGTTCTTC
clone size: NA; J gene: TRBJ2-1; D gene: TRBD2; V gene: TRBV5-6; CDR3 protein: CASRPPGGPVNEQFF; CDR3 DNA: TGTGCCAGCAGACCCCCGGGGGGGCCGGTAAATGAGCAGTTCTTC
clone size: NA; J gene: TRBJ2-3; D gene: NA; V gene: TRBV5-1; CDR3 protein: CASSLGAPRTDTQYF; CDR3 DNA: TGCGCCAGCAGCCTTGGGGCACCTCGCACAGATACGCAGTATTTT
clone size: NA; J gene: TRBJ2-1; D gene: NA; V gene: TRBV11-1; CDR3 protein: CASSLGPGATLYNEQFF; CDR3 DNA: TGTGCCAGCAGCTTAGGTCCAGGTGCTACCCTTTACAATGAGCAGTTCTTC
clone size: once; J gene: TRBJ1-1; D gene: NA; V gene: TRBV6-5; CDR3 protein: CASSYRGAEYTEAFF; CDR3 DNA: TGTGCCAGCAGTTACCGCGGGGCGGAATACACTGAAGCTTTCTTT
clone size: NA; J gene: TRBJ1-2; D gene: TRBD1; V gene: TRBV4-2; CDR3 protein: CASSQAGTDFNRGYTF; CDR3 DNA: TGTGCCAGCAGCCAAGCCGGGACAGACTTTAACCGTGGCTACACCTTC
clone size: few; J gene: TRBJ1-4; D gene: TRBD1; V gene: TRBV25-1; CDR3 protein: CASSEAGQGTNEKLFF; CDR3 DNA: TGTGCCAGCAGTGAAGCTGGACAGGGGACTAATGAAAAACTGTTTTTT
clone size: NA; J gene: TRBJ1-4; D gene: NA; V gene: TRBV14; CDR3 protein: CASSQDNRVGEKLFF; CDR3 DNA: TGTGCCAGCAGCCAGGACAACAGGGTTGGTGAAAAACTGTTTTTT
clone size: NA; J gene: TRBJ1-1; D gene: TRBD1; V gene: TRBV29-1; CDR3 protein: CSVEYRGLNTEAFF; CDR3 DNA: TGCAGCGTGGAATACAGGGGCCTAAACACTGAAGCTTTCTTT
clone size: NA; J gene: TRBJ1-2; D gene: TRBD1; V gene: TRBV9; CDR3 protein: CASSDRGGYTF; CDR3 DNA: TGTGCCAGCAGCGACAGGGGAGGCTACACCTTC
clone size: few; J gene: TRBJ1-1; D gene: NA; V gene: TRBV5-1; CDR3 protein: CASSLAGGAGLNTEAFF; CDR3 DNA: TGCGCCAGCAGCTTGGCGGGGGGCGCGGGGTTGAACACTGAAGCTTTCTTT
clone size: NA; J gene: TRBJ1-4; D gene: TRBD1; V gene: TRBV5-6; CDR3 protein: CASSLEGATNEKLFF; CDR3 DNA: TGTGCCAGCAGCCTCGAGGGGGCGACTAATGAAAAACTGTTTTTT
clone size: NA; J gene: TRBJ2-2; D gene: TRBD2; V gene: TRBV7-6; CDR3 protein: CASSTSGEVGELFF; CDR3 DNA: TGTGCCAGCAGCACTAGCGGCGAAGTCGGGGAGCTGTTTTTT
clone size: NA; J gene: TRBJ1-4; D gene: TRBD1; V gene: TRBV6-5; CDR3 protein: CASSPRGRPLIF; CDR3 DNA: TGTGCCAGCAGCCCCAGGGGGCGGCCCTTGATTTTT
clone size: NA; J gene: TRBJ1-3; D gene: TRBD1; V gene: TRBV9; CDR3 protein: CASSALQGNSGNTIYF; CDR3 DNA: TGTGCCAGCAGCGCTTTACAGGGGAACTCTGGAAACACCATATATTTT
clone size: NA; J gene: TRBJ2-5; D gene: TRBD2; V gene: TRBV9; CDR3 protein: CASSVSGGQTQYF; CDR3 DNA: TGTGCCAGCAGCGTATCGGGGGGGCAGACCCAGTACTTC
clone size: NA; J gene: TRBJ2-7; D gene: NA; V gene: TRBV7-9; CDR3 protein: CASSLPDPGQDF; CDR3 DNA: TGTGCCAGCAGCTTGCCCGATCCGGGACAAGACTTC
clone size: NA; J gene: TRBJ2-1; D gene: TRBD2; V gene: TRBV10-3; CDR3 protein: CAISESQAGAEYNEQFF; CDR3 DNA: TGTGCCATCAGTGAGTCCCAAGCGGGGGCAGAATACAATGAGCAGTTCTTC
clone size: NA; J gene: TRBJ1-2; D gene: NA; V gene: TRBV9; CDR3 protein: CASSVEGVYGYTF; CDR3 DNA: TGTGCCAGCAGCGTAGAAGGGGTCTATGGCTACACCTTC
clone size: NA; J gene: TRBJ1-5; D gene: TRBD1; V gene: TRBV9; CDR3 protein: CASSYGQGDQPQHF; CDR3 DNA: TGTGCCAGCAGCTACGGACAGGGGGATCAGCCCCAGCATTTT
clone size: NA; J gene: TRBJ1-1; D gene: NA; V gene: TRBV18; CDR3 protein: CASFPGAGGPTEAFF; CDR3 DNA: TGTGCCAGCTTCCCAGGGGCGGGGGGCCCCACTGAAGCTTTCTTT
clone size: NA; J gene: TRBJ1-2; D gene: NA; V gene: TRBV9; CDR3 protein: CASSVAQVDYGYTF; CDR3 DNA: TGTGCCAGCAGCGTAGCACAGGTGGACTATGGCTACACCTTC
clone size: NA; J gene: TRBJ1-1; D gene: NA; V gene: TRBV4-3; CDR3 protein: CASSQGSRMNTEAFF; CDR3 DNA: TGCGCCAGCAGCCAAGGCTCGAGGATGAACACTGAAGCTTTCTTT
clone size: NA; J gene: TRBJ1-2; D gene: NA; V gene: TRBV7-2; CDR3 protein: CVQQEAGYTF; CDR3 DNA: TGTGTACAGCAGGAAGCCGGCTACACCTTC
clone size: once; J gene: TRBJ2-5; D gene: NA; V gene: TRBV19; CDR3 protein: CASGLETQYF; CDR3 DNA: TGTGCCAGTGGACTGGAGACCCAGTACTTC
clone size: NA; J gene: TRBJ2-3; D gene: TRBD2; V gene: TRBV15; CDR3 protein: CATSRVGSGGADTQYF; CDR3 DNA: TGTGCCACCAGCAGAGTTGGTAGCGGGGGGGCAGATACGCAGTATTTT
clone size: NA; J gene: TRBJ2-7; D gene: NA; V gene: TRBV5-1; CDR3 protein: CASSLFDEQYF; CDR3 DNA: TGCGCCAGCAGCTTGTTCGACGAGCAGTACTTC
clone size: NA; J gene: TRBJ1-5; D gene: NA; V gene: TRBV15; CDR3 protein: CATSGGTRNQPQHF; CDR3 DNA: TGTGCCACCAGCGGGGGGACCAGGAATCAGCCCCAGCATTTT
clone size: few; J gene: TRBJ1-1; D gene: NA; V gene: TRBV27; CDR3 protein: CASSLSTVANTEAFF; CDR3 DNA: TGTGCCAGCAGTTTATCCACAGTGGCGAACACTGAAGCTTTCTTT
clone size: once; J gene: TRBJ2-7; D gene: TRBD1; V gene: TRBV7-2; CDR3 protein: CASRPGQGGEQYF; CDR3 DNA: TGTGCCAGCAGACCCGGACAGGGCGGCGAGCAGTACTTC
clone size: NA; J gene: TRBJ1-5; D gene: NA; V gene: TRBV19; CDR3 protein: CASSIVGRRNQPQHF; CDR3 DNA: TGTGCCAGTAGTATCGTTGGGAGGAGGAATCAGCCCCAGCATTTT
clone size: NA; J gene: TRBJ2-2; D gene: NA; V gene: TRBV7-2; CDR3 protein: CASSLAGGDTGELFF; CDR3 DNA: TGTGCCAGCAGCTTAGCGGGCGGGGACACCGGGGAGCTGTTTTTT
clone size: NA; J gene: TRBJ2-5; D gene: NA; V gene: TRBV5-1; CDR3 protein: CASSFGGAETQYF; CDR3 DNA: TGCGCCAGCAGCTTCGGTGGGGCAGAGACCCAGTACTTC
clone size: NA; J gene: TRBJ1-1; D gene: TRBD1; V gene: TRBV5-6; CDR3 protein: CASSLQGAEEAFF; CDR3 DNA: TGTGCCAGCAGCTTACAGGGGGCCGAAGAAGCTTTCTTT